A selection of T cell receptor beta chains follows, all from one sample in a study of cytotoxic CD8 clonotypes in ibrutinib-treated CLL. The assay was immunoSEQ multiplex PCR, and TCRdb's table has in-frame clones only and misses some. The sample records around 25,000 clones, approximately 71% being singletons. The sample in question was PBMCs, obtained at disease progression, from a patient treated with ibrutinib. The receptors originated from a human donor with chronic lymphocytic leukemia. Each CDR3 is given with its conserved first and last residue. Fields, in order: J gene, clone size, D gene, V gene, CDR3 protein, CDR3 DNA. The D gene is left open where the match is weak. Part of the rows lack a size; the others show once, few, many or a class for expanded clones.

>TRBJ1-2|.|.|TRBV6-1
CASSVSGLSANYGYTF
TGTGCCAGCAGTGTTAGTGGCCTTTCTGCTAACTATGGCTACACCTTC
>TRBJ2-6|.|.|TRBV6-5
CASSLTGSGANVLTF
TGTGCCAGCAGTCTAACAGGGTCTGGGGCCAACGTCCTGACTTTC
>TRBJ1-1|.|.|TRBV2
CASSRTLEAFF
TGTGCCAGCAGTCGAACCCTCGAAGCTTTCTTT
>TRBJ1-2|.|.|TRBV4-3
CASSQDPRLYGYTF
TGCGCCAGCAGCCAAGATCCCAGACTCTATGGCTACACCTTC
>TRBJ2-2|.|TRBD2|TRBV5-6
CASSELAGDTGELFF
TGTGCCAGCAGCGAACTAGCGGGGGACACCGGGGAGCTGTTTTTT
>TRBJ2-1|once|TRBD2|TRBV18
CASSPPAGGPSEQFF
TGTGCCAGCTCACCACCGGCGGGGGGACCTTCTGAGCAGTTCTTC
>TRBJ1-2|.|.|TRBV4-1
CASSQDVVGRVYGYTF
TGCGCCAGCAGCCAAGATGTGGTAGGTAGGGTGTATGGCTACACCTTC
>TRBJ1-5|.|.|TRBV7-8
CASSPGGNQPQHF
TGTGCCAGCAGTCCCGGGGGCAATCAGCCCCAGCATTTT
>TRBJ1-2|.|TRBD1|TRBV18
CASSVTGDSNYGYTF
TGTGCCAGCTCAGTAACAGGGGATTCTAACTATGGCTACACCTTC
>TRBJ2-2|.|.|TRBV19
CASSIVGHNTGELFF
TGTGCCAGTAGTATTGTCGGCCATAACACCGGGGAGCTGTTTTTT
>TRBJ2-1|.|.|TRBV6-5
CASSYGNAEQFF
TGTGCCAGCAGTTACGGGAACGCTGAGCAGTTCTTC
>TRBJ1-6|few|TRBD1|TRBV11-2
CASSHAQGAYNSPLHF
TGTGCCAGCAGCCACGCCCAGGGGGCGTATAATTCACCCCTCCACTTT
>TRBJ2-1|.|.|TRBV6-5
CASSYIGGPAYNEQFF
TGTGCCAGCAGTTACATCGGGGGGCCAGCCTACAATGAGCAGTTCTTC
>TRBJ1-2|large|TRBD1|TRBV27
CASSAMRGQGLRGFGGYTF
TGTGCCAGCAGTGCGATGAGGGGACAGGGTCTTCGGGGTTTTGGTGGCTACACCTTC
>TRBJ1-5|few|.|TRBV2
CASSDGPQPQHF
TGTGCCAGCAGTGATGGTCCTCAGCCCCAGCATTTT
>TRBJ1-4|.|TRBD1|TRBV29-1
CSVVSGTGDEKLFF
TGCAGCGTCGTCTCCGGGACAGGGGATGAAAAACTGTTTTTT
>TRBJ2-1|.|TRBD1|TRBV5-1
CASSSQTGDEQFF
TGCGCCAGCAGCTCCCAAACAGGGGATGAGCAGTTCTTC
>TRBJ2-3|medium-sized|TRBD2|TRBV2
CASIGGGTSTDTQYF
TGTGCCAGCATAGGCGGGGGAACTAGCACAGATACGCAGTATTTT
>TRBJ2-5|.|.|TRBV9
CASSGGGQGRETQYF
TGTGCCAGCAGCGGAGGGGGTCAGGGGAGAGAGACCCAGTACTTC
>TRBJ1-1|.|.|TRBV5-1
CASSLDVGGLTEAFF
TGCGCCAGCAGCTTGGACGTCGGAGGGCTCACTGAAGCTTTCTTT
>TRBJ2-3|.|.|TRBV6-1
CASSEAPGSTDTQYF
TGTGCCAGCAGTGAAGCTCCAGGTAGCACAGATACGCAGTATTTT
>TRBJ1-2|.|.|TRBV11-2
CASSLGTANYGYTF
TGTGCCAGCAGCCTAGGGACGGCTAACTATGGCTACACCTTC
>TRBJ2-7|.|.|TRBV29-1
CSVLARGVTYEQYF
TGCAGCGTTTTGGCGAGGGGTGTCACCTACGAGCAGTACTTC
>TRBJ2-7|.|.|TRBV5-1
CASSYNSYEQYF
TGCGCCAGCAGCTATAACTCCTACGAGCAGTACTTC
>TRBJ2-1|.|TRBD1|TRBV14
CASSLLGQGDDEQFF
TGTGCCAGCAGCCTCCTGGGACAGGGTGACGATGAGCAGTTCTTC
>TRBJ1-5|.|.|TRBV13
CASSPVWGNQPQHF
TGTGCCAGCAGCCCAGTTTGGGGCAATCAGCCCCAGCATTTT
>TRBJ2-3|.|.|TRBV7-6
CASSPSWDTQYF
TGTGCCAGCAGCCCGAGTTGGGATACGCAGTATTTT
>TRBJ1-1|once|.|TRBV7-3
CASSSETTEAFF
TGTGCCAGCAGCTCGGAAACCACTGAAGCTTTCTTT
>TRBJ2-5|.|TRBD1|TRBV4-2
CASSLTGDRQETQYF
TGTGCCAGCAGCCTTACCGGGGACAGACAAGAGACCCAGTACTTC
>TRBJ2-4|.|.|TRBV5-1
CASTPPGAENIQYF
TGCGCCAGCACCCCTCCCGGGGCAGAAAACATTCAGTACTTC
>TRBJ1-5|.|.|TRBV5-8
CASSLPQPQHF
TGTGCCAGCAGCTTGCCTCAGCCCCAGCATTTT
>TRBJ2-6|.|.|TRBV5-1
CASSWSGDSGANVLTF
TGCGCCAGCAGCTGGTCTGGGGATTCAGGGGCCAACGTCCTGACTTTC
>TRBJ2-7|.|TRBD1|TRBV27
CASSLAGTVYEQYF
TGTGCCAGCAGTTTAGCCGGGACAGTTTACGAGCAGTACTTC
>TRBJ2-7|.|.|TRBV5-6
CASSLGLLPYEQYF
TGTGCCAGCAGCTTGGGACTACTCCCCTACGAGCAGTACTTC
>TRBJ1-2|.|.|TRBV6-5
CASSDPGLGPIAYTF
TGTGCCAGCAGCGATCCGGGCCTTGGGCCAATCGCCTACACCTTC
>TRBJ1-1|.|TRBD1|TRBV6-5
CASNPPGQGPLKAFF
TGTGCCAGCAATCCCCCGGGACAGGGGCCTTTAAAAGCTTTCTTT
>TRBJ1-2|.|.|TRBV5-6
CASSVGQGYGYTF
TGTGCCAGCAGCGTTGGTCAGGGCTATGGCTACACCTTC
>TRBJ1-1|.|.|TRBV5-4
CASSLEGYLNTEAFF
TGTGCCAGCAGCTTGGAGGGGTACCTGAACACTGAAGCTTTCTTT
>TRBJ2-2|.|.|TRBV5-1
CASSLEGGSGELFF
TGCGCCAGCAGCTTGGAGGGCGGGTCCGGGGAGCTGTTTTTT
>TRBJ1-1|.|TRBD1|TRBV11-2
CASSLVEGANTEAFF
TGTGCCAGCAGCTTAGTGGAGGGGGCCAACACTGAAGCTTTCTTT
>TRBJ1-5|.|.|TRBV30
CAWSPGAEWPQHF
TGTGCCTGGAGTCCGGGGGCTGAATGGCCCCAGCATTTT
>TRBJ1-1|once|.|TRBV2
CASNAYHSEAFF
TGTGCCAGCAACGCATACCACAGTGAAGCTTTCTTT
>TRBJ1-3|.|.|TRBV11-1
CASSLVGLSSGNTIYF
TGTGCCAGCAGCTTAGTTGGGTTGAGCTCTGGAAACACCATATATTTT
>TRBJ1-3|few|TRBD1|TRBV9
CASQSGGTIYF
TGTGCCAGCCAATCAGGGGGAACCATATATTTT
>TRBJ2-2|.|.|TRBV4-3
CASSQADNTGELFF
TGCGCCAGCAGCCAAGCTGACAACACCGGGGAGCTGTTTTTT
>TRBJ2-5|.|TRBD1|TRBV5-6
CASRVGGFRETQYF
TGTGCCAGCAGAGTAGGGGGCTTCCGTGAGACCCAGTACTTC
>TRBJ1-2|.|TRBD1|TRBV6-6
CASSYSSARTGYGYTF
TGTGCCAGCAGTTACTCGTCAGCGCGGACAGGCTATGGCTACACCTTC
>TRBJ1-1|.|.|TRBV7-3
CASSPGPLNTEAFF
TGTGCCAGCAGCCCGGGACCGTTGAACACTGAAGCTTTCTTT
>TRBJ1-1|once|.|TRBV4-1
CASSQKPWFLQQAFF
TGCGCCAGCAGCCAAAAACCTTGGTTCCTACAACAAGCTTTCTTT
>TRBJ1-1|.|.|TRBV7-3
CASSPGRYTEAFF
TGTGCCAGCAGCCCGGGGAGGTACACTGAAGCTTTCTTT
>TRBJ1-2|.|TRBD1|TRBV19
CASSSDRGRNGYTF
TGTGCCAGTAGCTCGGACAGGGGGCGAAATGGCTACACCTTC
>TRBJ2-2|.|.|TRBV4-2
CASSQDRGDTGELFF
TGTGCCAGCAGCCAAGATCGGGGCGACACCGGGGAGCTGTTTTTT
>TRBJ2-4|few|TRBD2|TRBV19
CASSSSPGGQNIQYF
TGTGCCAGTAGTTCCTCCCCGGGGGGACAAAACATTCAGTACTTC
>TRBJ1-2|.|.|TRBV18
CASSPGYWGNEYGYTF
TGTGCCAGCTCACCAGGGTATTGGGGGAACGAGTATGGCTACACCTTC
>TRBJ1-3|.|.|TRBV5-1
CASSLGSTPWDTIYF
TGCGCCAGCAGCTTGGGGTCCACACCATGGGACACCATATATTTT
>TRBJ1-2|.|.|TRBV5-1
CASSFFRPERTDYGYTF
TGCGCCAGCAGCTTTTTCCGCCCCGAGAGAACTGACTATGGCTACACCTTC
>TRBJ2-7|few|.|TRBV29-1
CSVEEGAIQHGEQYF
TGCAGCGTTGAAGAGGGGGCAATCCAGCACGGAGAGCAGTACTTC
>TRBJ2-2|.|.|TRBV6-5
CASSFQYTGELFF
TGTGCCAGCAGCTTCCAGTACACCGGGGAGCTGTTTTTT